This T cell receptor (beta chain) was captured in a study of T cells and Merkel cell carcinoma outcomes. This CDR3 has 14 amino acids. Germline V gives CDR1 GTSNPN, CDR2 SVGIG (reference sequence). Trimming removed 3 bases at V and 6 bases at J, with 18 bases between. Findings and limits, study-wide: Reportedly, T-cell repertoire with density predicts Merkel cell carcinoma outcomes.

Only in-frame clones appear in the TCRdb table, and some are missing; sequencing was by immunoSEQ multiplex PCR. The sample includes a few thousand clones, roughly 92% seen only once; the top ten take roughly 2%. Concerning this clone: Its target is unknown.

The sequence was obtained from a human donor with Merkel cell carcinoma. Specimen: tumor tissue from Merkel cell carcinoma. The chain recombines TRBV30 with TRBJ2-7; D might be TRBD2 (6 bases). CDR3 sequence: CAWSEGLLEREQYF. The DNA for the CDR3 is TGTGCCTGGAGCGAGGGACTTCTAGAACGCGAGCAGTACTTC.